This T cell receptor beta chain is drawn from a study of blood T cell repertoires in COVID-19. Overall study context: Samples came from the United States, Italy and Spain, spanning acute and convalescent COVID-19. Sample material is recorded as cDNA or gDNA derived from T cells, B-cell-depleted T cells, or PBMCs.

The CDR3 consists of 14 residues. Germline loops: CDR1 SGDLS, CDR2 YYNGEE. The V gene lost 2 bases and the J gene lost 2 bases, with 8 bases spanning the gap. Original data processing: Cell counts per sample came from amplifying reference gene primers. Profiling relied on immunoSEQ multiplex PCR, and the TCRdb table lists in-frame clones only, not all of them. The V and J calls and clone size were taken over from that table, and D and trimming were inferred from the DNA. The table includes hundreds of thousands of clones, about 80% detected once. The chain links TRBV9 to TRBJ1-3; no reliable D call. This TCR derives from a woman of 80 years or more with acute or convalescent COVID-19. The specimen was peripheral blood. CDR3 sequence reads: CASSVIETGNTIYF. In nucleotides, the CDR3 is TGTGCCAGCAGCGTGATAGAAACTGGAAACACCATATATTTT.